This T cell receptor beta chain derives from a study of blood T cell repertoires in COVID-19. The wider study: COVID-19 samples, acute and convalescent, were from the United States, Italy and Spain. PBMCs, B-cell-depleted T cells, or T cells provided the cDNA or gDNA that made up the material.

Under the authors' procedure: Quantification of nucleated cells was approximated via reference gene primer amplification. Measured with immunoSEQ multiplex PCR; TCRdb has only the in-frame clones, and not every one. The V and J calls and the clone size are those of that table, but D and trimming were determined from the DNA. The data hold 250,000 to 400,000 clones, with around 89% observed a single time. Germline lookup yields CDR1 LNHDA and CDR2 SQIVND (reference sequence). V dropped 7 bases and J dropped 3; count of bases not matched to a gene: 12. The length of the CDR3 is 16 residues. The receptor was isolated from a woman aged 25-40 years with COVID-19, enrolled during active disease. The sequencing input was peripheral blood. The chain joins TRBV19 to TRBJ1-1; 9 bases fit TRBD1. DNA of the CDR3: TGTGCCAGTAAGGGACTGGACAGGGGAGTGGACACTGAAGCTTTCTTT. Translation gives CASKGLDRGVDTEAFF.